The 28 T cell receptor beta chains given below trace back to one sample, sequenced in a study of cytomegalovirus exposure and HLA in healthy donors. Vbeta (60) and Jbeta (13) primers were used in the PCR. Using immunoSEQ multiplex PCR, the repertoire was profiled, and TCRdb retains in-frame clones only, with some absent. The repertoire table contains 30,000 to 35,000 clones. Sequencing input: PBMCs. These receptors came from a man aged 35 to 55 in good health and CMV-seronegative.

The chain has TRBV5-1 and TRBJ1-5, with D unresolved. There are 15 residues in the CDR3. CDR1 is SGHRS, CDR2 YFSETQ, per germline. V lost 0 bases, J lost 3 bases, and 10 bases lay in between. The CDR3 protein is CASSLVPGFNQPQHF. CDR3 nucleotide sequence: TGCGCCAGCAGCTTGGTGCCAGGCTTCAATCAGCCCCAGCATTTT.

V is TRBV5-1 and J is TRBJ2-7; a weak D match, TRBD2 (6 bases). There are 15 residues in the CDR3. V lost 4 bases and J lost 2, with 16 bases in between. Germline V gene data show CDR1 as SGHRS and CDR2 as YFSETQ. This CDR3 reads CASSPGGEITYEQYF. In nucleotides, the CDR3 is TGCGCCAGCAGCCCTGGAGGGGAGATAACCTACGAGCAGTACTTC.

The chain combines TRBV5-6 with TRBJ2-5; TRBD2 matches at 8 bases. Unmatched junction bases numbered 12, after V lost 3 bases and J lost 2 bases. Germline lookup yields CDR1 SGHDT and CDR2 YYEEEE. The CDR3 is 17 residues long. The CDR3 nucleotides read TGTGCCAGCAGCTATGGTTACGGACTAGCCAGACAAGAGACCCAGTACTTC. This sequence encodes CASSYGYGLARQETQYF.

In the case of this clone: Likely a read error: the CDR3 ends without its conserved phenylalanine or tryptophan. The DNA is left out, because the CDR3 cannot be placed on it with certainty; the CDR3 is given as TCRdb lists it. The chain joins TRBV20-1 to TRBJ1-1; the table calls TRBD1, which could not be checked here. The CDR3 adds up to 11 amino acids, both ends counted. Germline CDR1 reads DFQATT; CDR2 reads SNEGSKA (reference sequence). The CDR3 is CSARAPELTAL.

V and J are TRBV6-4 and TRBJ2-2; 11 nucleotides align to TRBD2. Germline trimming cut 6 bases from V and 7 bases from J; bases unmatched to any gene: 7. CDR3 length equals 15 residues. CDR1 and CDR2 from the germline V gene are MRHNA and SNTAGT. The CDR3 coding sequence is TGTGCCAGCAGAAGTCAGGGGACTAGCGGCGGGGAGCTGTTTTTT. Protein sequence: CASRSQGTSGGELFF.

The CDR3 sequence is CASSAQGNTEAFF. Here the CDR3 DNA reads TGTGCCAGCAGCGCACAGGGGAACACTGAAGCTTTCTTT. The V gene is TRBV9, the J gene TRBJ1-1; D is perhaps TRBD1 (6 bases). The CDR3 sequence is 13 residues long. The germline V and J ends were trimmed by 3 bases and 1 base, with 7 bases remaining between them. Germline V CDR1 and CDR2: SGDLS, YYNGEE.

V usage is TRBV19 and J usage is TRBJ1-4, with D unresolved. Trimming shortened V by 2 bases and J by 14 bases, and 12 bases separated the two germline ends. Germline V gene lookup returns CDR1 LNHDA and CDR2 SQIVND (reference sequence). The CDR3 length is 12 residues. CDR3: CASSIPGGRLFF. CDR3 in DNA: TGTGCCAGTAGTATACCTGGAGGGAGGCTGTTTTTT.

The V gene is TRBV6-5, the J gene TRBJ2-5; D may be TRBD2 (6 bases). TRBJ2-7 matches the DNA end more closely, so the J call is doubtful. CDR3 length: 15 amino acids. The germline V gene encodes CDR1 MNHEY and CDR2 SVGAGI. The CDR3 DNA reads TGTGCCAGCAGTTACACCGGACGCGGGGTTTTCGAGCAGTACTTC. This gives the protein CASSYTGRGVFEQYF.

The chain is built from TRBV4-2 and TRBJ2-5; perhaps TRBD2 as D (5 bases). TRBJ2-7 matches the DNA end more closely, so the J call is doubtful. This CDR3 has 14 amino acids. Germline CDR1 LGHNA, CDR2 YNFKEQ. CDR3 sequence reads: CASSQDSVTYEQYF. The DNA for the CDR3 is TGTGCCAGCAGCCAAGATAGCGTCACCTACGAGCAGTACTTC.

The chain joins TRBV6-5 to TRBJ2-7; possibly TRBD1 for D (5 bases). Per germline, CDR1 MNHEY and CDR2 SVGAGI. The CDR3 sequence is 15 residues long. Between the trimmed V and J ends, which lost 1 base and 2 bases, there was a span of 12 bases. This CDR3 reads CASSYLLQGPYEQYF. The CDR3 DNA sequence: TGTGCCAGCAGTTACTTACTTCAGGGTCCCTACGAGCAGTACTTC.

The V gene is TRBV19, the J gene TRBJ2-1; 7 nucleotides match TRBD2. The germline V gene encodes CDR1 LNHDA and CDR2 SQIVND (reference sequence). The CDR3 length is 16 residues. V was clipped by 5 bases and J by 4 bases; unmatched bases: 11. The CDR3 here is CASSPWVASGYNEQFF. The DNA of the CDR3 is TGTGCCAGTAGTCCTTGGGTGGCTAGCGGTTACAATGAGCAGTTCTTC.

This chain uses TRBV7-6 with TRBJ1-2, with 10 bases lining up with TRBD1. The CDR3 extends over 14 amino acids. The junction had 6 bases not matched to a gene; V was cut back by 3 bases and J by 8 bases. The V gene's germline CDR1 is SGHVS and CDR2 FNYEAQ. The DNA for the CDR3 is TGTGCCAGCAGCTTCGGACAGGGGGTCGGCGGCTACACCTTC. It specifies CASSFGQGVGGYTF.

The rearrangement uses TRBV19 and TRBJ1-1; 10 bases map to TRBD1. The length of the CDR3 is 13 residues. The germline V gene has CDR1 LNHDA and CDR2 SQIVND (reference sequence). V lost 6 bases, J lost 4 bases, and 2 bases stayed unmatched. CDR3 region: CASSRDRGTEAFF. The DNA for the CDR3 is TGTGCCAGTAGCCGGGACAGGGGCACTGAAGCTTTCTTT.

V usage is TRBV19 and J usage is TRBJ2-5; D is perhaps TRBD1 (5 bases). The CDR3 runs to 14 residues. V was trimmed by 1 base and J by 5 bases, leaving 11 bases between them. Germline V gene data show CDR1 as LNHDA and CDR2 as SQIVND (reference sequence). The CDR3: CASSIAQGGETQYF. The CDR3 nucleotides read TGTGCCAGTAGTATAGCCCAGGGTGGGGAGACCCAGTACTTC.

This chain connects TRBV5-1 to TRBJ1-2; possibly TRBD1 for D (5 bases). Trimming cost V 5 bases and J 8 bases, with 19 bases left between them. CDR3 length equals 14 residues. CDR1 SGHRS and CDR2 YFSETQ come from the germline V gene. CDR3 in DNA: TGCGCCAGCAGATCCGGGAAAGGGACTGGCGGCTACACCTTC. Translation gives CASRSGKGTGGYTF.

V is TRBV6-1 and J is TRBJ1-2; D call uncertain. V was cut by 3 bases and J by 3 bases, with 11 bases left in between. Germline V gene lookup returns CDR1 MNHNS and CDR2 SASEGT. This CDR3 is 14 amino acids long. In DNA, the CDR3 is TGTGCCAGCAGTGATTGGAGGGCCGACTATGGCTACACCTTC. Protein product: CASSDWRADYGYTF.

V gene TRBV5-1 combines with J gene TRBJ2-3, with no clear D. The V end lost 0 bases, the J end lost 2 bases, and 10 bases lay between the germline ends. Germline V lookup: CDR1 SGHRS, CDR2 YFSETQ. CDR3 length: 15 residues. This chain's CDR3 is CASSLEPPNTDTQYF. The CDR3 DNA reads TGCGCCAGCAGCTTGGAGCCCCCGAACACAGATACGCAGTATTTT. Together with reference TRBV5-1 and TRBJ2-3, the CDR3 gives the full variable domain: KAGVTQTPRYLIKTRGQQVTLSCSPISGHRSVSWYQQTPGQGLQFLFEYFSETQRNKGNFPGRFSGRQFSNSRSEMNVSTLELGDSALYLCASSLEPPNTDTQYFGPGTRLTVL.

This chain links TRBV28 with TRBJ1-2; 9 bases are shared with TRBD1. The CDR3 is 14 amino acids. CDR1 and CDR2 (germline): MDHEN, SYDVKM. V lost 6 bases, J lost 5 bases, and 7 bases stayed unmatched. CDR3 coding DNA: TGTGCCAGCAGATGGACAGGGGCCCTATATGGCTACACCTTC. It codes for CASRWTGALYGYTF.

V is TRBV7-2 and J is TRBJ2-2, with unresolved D. Germline V gene data show CDR1 as SGHTA and CDR2 as FQGNSA. Trimming removed 5 bases at V and 0 bases at J, with 7 bases between. The CDR3 consists of 14 residues. DNA for the CDR3: TGTGCCAGCAGCCCCCCCACGAACACCGGGGAGCTGTTTTTT. This codes for CASSPPTNTGELFF.

The chain has TRBV6-5 and TRBJ2-1; TRBD2 matches 10 bases. The CDR3 consists of 15 residues. V gave up 6 bases and J gave up 7 bases; unmatched junction bases: 9. Looked up from germline, CDR1 is MNHEY and CDR2 is SVGAGI. The CDR3 spells CASSQVAGGVNEQFF. DNA for the CDR3: TGTGCCAGCAGCCAAGTAGCGGGGGGAGTTAATGAGCAGTTCTTC.

This sequence joins TRBV18 and TRBJ1-2; D is unclear. Trimming cost V 1 base and J 0 bases, with 9 bases left between them. The CDR3 consists of 15 residues. Looked up from germline, CDR1 is KGHSH and CDR2 is LQKENI. Here the CDR3 DNA reads TGTGCCAGCTCACCACAGGAGAATCCTAACTATGGCTACACCTTC. It encodes CASSPQENPNYGYTF.

The genes are TRBV6-1 and TRBJ2-3; 10 positions match TRBD2. The V gene end was trimmed by 2 bases and the J gene end by 6 bases; junction bases not matched to a gene: 2. CDR1 MNHNS and CDR2 SASEGT come from the germline V gene. The CDR3 has 14 amino acids. Here the CDR3 reads CASSELAGADTQYF. In DNA form, the CDR3 reads TGTGCCAGCAGTGAACTAGCGGGAGCCGATACGCAGTATTTT.

The chain couples TRBV29-1 to TRBJ2-4; possibly TRBD2 for D (6 bases). V was pared by 2 bases and J by 14 bases, with 13 bases between. The length of the CDR3 is 11 residues. Germline CDR1 SQVTM, CDR2 ANQGSEA. CDR3 residues: CSVELEGGEYF. The DNA for the CDR3 is TGCAGCGTTGAATTGGAAGGAGGGGAGTACTTC.

V usage is TRBV30 and J usage is TRBJ1-1, with D possibly being TRBD1 (6 bases). The CDR3 sequence is 13 residues long. The V gene's germline CDR1 is GTSNPN and CDR2 SVGIG (reference sequence). V lost 3 bases and J 4 bases, leaving 12 bases between the germline ends. CDR3 coding DNA: TGTGCCTGGAGGGCACAGGGCGGCACTGAAGCTTTCTTT. This sequence encodes CAWRAQGGTEAFF.

The V gene is TRBV30, the J gene TRBJ2-7; 12 bases are shared with TRBD2. V was pared by 2 bases and J by 5 bases, with 16 bases of the junction left unmatched. CDR1 and CDR2 (germline): GTSNPN, SVGIG (reference sequence). The CDR3 totals 18 residues. CDR3 bases: TGTGCCTGGAGTAACCACGCGGGCCGGACTAGCGGGATGGACGAGCAGTACTTC. The encoded protein is CAWSNHAGRTSGMDEQYF.

This rearrangement joins TRBV6-5 to TRBJ2-7; 8 nucleotides agree with TRBD2. Trimming took 3 bases from V and 9 from J; bases not matched to a gene: 7. Looked up from germline, CDR1 is MNHEY and CDR2 is SVGAGI. This CDR3 comprises 13 residues. The CDR3 protein is CASSYNGRGWQYF. The CDR3 DNA is TGTGCCAGCAGTTATAACGGGAGGGGTTGGCAGTACTTC.

The chain has TRBV5-6 and TRBJ1-2; 9 nucleotides agree with TRBD1. Per germline, CDR1 SGHDT and CDR2 YYEEEE. V was pared by 2 bases and J by 3 bases, with 8 bases of the junction left unmatched. The CDR3 runs to 16 residues. CDR3 sequence: CASSLQGASTDYGYTF. The DNA of the CDR3 is TGTGCCAGCAGCTTACAGGGGGCGTCTACGGACTATGGCTACACCTTC. Using reference TRBV5-6 and TRBJ1-2 for the parts outside the CDR3, the full variable domain is DAGVTQSPTHLIKTRGQQVTLRCSPKSGHDTVSWYQQALGQGPQFIFQYYEEEERQRGNFPDRFSGHQFPNYSSELNVNALLLGDSALYLCASSLQGASTDYGYTFGSGTRLTVV.

This chain joins TRBV5-1 and TRBJ2-7, with D perhaps matching TRBD2 (7 bases). V lost 4 bases to trimming and J lost 5 bases, with 13 bases between them. Germline CDR1 reads SGHRS; CDR2 reads YFSETQ. This CDR3 is built from 13 residues. The CDR3 nucleotides read TGCGCCAGCAGCGGATTGGGGGGGCACGAGCAGTACTTC. Protein product: CASSGLGGHEQYF. Combining the CDR3 with reference TRBV5-1 and TRBJ2-7 gives the whole variable domain KAGVTQTPRYLIKTRGQQVTLSCSPISGHRSVSWYQQTPGQGLQFLFEYFSETQRNKGNFPGRFSGRQFSNSRSEMNVSTLELGDSALYLCASSGLGGHEQYFGPGTRLTVT.